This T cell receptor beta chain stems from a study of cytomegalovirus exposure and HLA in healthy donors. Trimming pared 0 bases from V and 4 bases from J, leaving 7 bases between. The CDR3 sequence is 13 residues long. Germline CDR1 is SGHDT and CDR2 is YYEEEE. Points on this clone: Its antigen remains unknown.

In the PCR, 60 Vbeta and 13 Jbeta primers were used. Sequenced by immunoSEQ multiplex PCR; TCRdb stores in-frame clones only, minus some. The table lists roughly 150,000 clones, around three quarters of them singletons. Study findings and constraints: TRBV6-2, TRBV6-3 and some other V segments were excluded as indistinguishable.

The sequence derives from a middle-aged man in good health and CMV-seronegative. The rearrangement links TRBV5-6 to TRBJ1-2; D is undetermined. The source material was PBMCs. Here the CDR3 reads CASSLDRPYGYTF. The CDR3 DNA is TGTGCCAGCAGCTTGGACAGACCCTATGGCTACACCTTC.